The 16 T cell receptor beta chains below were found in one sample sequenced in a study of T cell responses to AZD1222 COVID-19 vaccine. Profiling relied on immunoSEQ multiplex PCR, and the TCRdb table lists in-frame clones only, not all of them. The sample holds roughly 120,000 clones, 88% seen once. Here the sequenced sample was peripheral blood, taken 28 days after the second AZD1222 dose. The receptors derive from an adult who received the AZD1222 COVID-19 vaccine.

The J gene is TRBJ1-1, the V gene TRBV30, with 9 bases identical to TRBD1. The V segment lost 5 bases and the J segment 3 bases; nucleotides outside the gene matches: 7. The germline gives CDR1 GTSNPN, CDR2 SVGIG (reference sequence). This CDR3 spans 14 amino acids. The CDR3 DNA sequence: TGTGCCTGGGAGGTGGGGACAGGGCACACTGAAGCTTTCTTT. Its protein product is CAWEVGTGHTEAFF.

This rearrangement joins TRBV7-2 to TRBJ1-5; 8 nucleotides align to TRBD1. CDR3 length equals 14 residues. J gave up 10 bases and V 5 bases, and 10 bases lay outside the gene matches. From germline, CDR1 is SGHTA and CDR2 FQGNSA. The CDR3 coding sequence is TGTGCCAGCAGCGTGACAGGGGTTTACCATCCCCAGCATTTT. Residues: CASSVTGVYHPQHF.

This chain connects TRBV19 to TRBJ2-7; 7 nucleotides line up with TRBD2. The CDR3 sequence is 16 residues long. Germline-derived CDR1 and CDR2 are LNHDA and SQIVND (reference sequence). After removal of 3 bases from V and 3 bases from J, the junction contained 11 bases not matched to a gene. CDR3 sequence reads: CASSIREGMRYYEQYF. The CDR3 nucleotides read TGTGCCAGTAGTATTAGGGAGGGGATGAGATACTACGAGCAGTACTTC. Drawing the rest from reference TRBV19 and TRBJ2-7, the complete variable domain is DGGITQSPKYLFRKEGQNVTLSCEQNLNHDAMYWYRQDPGQGLRLIYYSQIVNDFQKGDIAEGYSVSREKKESFPLTVTSAQKNPTAFYLCASSIREGMRYYEQYFGPGTRLTVT.

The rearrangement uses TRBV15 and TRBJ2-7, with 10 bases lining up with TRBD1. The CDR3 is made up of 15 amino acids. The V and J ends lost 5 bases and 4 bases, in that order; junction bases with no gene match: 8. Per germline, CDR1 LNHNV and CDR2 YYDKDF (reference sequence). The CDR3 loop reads CATSPGTGDLYEQYF. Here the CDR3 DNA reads TGTGCCACCAGCCCCGGGACAGGGGACCTTTACGAGCAGTACTTC.

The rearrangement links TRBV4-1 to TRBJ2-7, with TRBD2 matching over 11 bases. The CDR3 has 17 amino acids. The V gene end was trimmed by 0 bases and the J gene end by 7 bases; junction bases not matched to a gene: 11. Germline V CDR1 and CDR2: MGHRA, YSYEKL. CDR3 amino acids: CASSQDAFSGGAGEQYF. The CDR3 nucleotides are TGCGCCAGCAGCCAAGACGCTTTTAGCGGGGGGGCAGGTGAGCAGTACTTC.

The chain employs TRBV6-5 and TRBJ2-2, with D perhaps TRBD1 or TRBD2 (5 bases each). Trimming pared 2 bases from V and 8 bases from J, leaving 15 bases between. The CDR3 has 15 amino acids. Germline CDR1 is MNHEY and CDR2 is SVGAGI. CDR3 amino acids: CASSYRGPPAGELFF. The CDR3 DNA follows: TGTGCCAGCAGTTACCGGGGACCTCCGGCGGGGGAGCTGTTTTTT.

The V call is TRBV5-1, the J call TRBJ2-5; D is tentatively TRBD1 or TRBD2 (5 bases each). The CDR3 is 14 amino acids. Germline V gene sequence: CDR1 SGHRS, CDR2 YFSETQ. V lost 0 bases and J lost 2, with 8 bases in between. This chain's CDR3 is CASSLGDGQETQYF. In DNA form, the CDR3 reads TGCGCCAGCAGCTTGGGGGACGGGCAAGAGACCCAGTACTTC.

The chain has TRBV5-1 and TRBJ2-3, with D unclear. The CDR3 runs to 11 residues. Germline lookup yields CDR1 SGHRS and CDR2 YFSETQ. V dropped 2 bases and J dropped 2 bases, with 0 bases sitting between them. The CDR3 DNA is TGCGCCAGCAGCTTCACAGATACGCAGTATTTT. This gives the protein CASSFTDTQYF.

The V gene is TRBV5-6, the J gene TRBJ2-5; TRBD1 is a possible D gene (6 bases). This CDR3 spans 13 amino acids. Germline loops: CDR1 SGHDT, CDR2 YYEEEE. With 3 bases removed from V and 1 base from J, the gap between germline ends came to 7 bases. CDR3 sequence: CASSSQGQETQYF. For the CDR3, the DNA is TGTGCCAGCAGCTCACAGGGCCAAGAGACCCAGTACTTC.

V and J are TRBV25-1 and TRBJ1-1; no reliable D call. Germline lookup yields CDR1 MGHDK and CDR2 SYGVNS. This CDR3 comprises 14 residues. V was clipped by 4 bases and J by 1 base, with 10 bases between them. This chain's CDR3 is CASSGTGRNTEAFF. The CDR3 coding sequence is TGTGCCAGCAGTGGAACGGGCAGGAACACTGAAGCTTTCTTT.

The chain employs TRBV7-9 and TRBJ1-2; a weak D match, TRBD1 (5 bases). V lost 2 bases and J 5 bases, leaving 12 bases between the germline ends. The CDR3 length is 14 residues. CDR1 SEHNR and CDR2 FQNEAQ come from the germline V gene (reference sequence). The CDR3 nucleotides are TGTGCCAGCAGCTTAACAGGCCCCTCATATGGCTACACCTTC. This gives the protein CASSLTGPSYGYTF.

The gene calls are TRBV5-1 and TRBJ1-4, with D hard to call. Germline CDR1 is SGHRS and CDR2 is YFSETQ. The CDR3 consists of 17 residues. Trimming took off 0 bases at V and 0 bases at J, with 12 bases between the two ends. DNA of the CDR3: TGCGCCAGCAGCTTGGGTCGGAGCTTTGCAACTAATGAAAAACTGTTTTTT. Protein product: CASSLGRSFATNEKLFF.

The CDR3 loop reads CASSYRQGGSQPQHF. In nucleotides, the CDR3 is TGTGCCAGCAGTTACAGACAGGGGGGCAGTCAGCCCCAGCATTTT. V usage is TRBV6-2 or TRBV6-3 and J usage is TRBJ1-5; TRBD1 aligns across 9 bases. This CDR3 is built from 15 residues. The ends lost 2 bases at V and 6 bases at J; junction bases unmatched: 5. CDR1 is MNHEY and CDR2 is SVGEGT in the germline V gene.

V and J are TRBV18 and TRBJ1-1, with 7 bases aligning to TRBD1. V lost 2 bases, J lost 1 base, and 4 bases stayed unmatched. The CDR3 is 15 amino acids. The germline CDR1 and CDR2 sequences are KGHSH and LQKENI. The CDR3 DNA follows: TGTGCCAGCTCACCAACAGGGGAAAGGAACACTGAAGCTTTCTTT. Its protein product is CASSPTGERNTEAFF.

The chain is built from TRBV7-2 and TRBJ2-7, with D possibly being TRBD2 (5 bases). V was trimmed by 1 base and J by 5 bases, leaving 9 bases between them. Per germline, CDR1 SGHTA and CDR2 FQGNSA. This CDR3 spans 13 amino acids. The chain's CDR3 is CASSLGRWNEQYF. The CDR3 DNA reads TGTGCCAGCAGCTTAGGGAGGTGGAACGAGCAGTACTTC.

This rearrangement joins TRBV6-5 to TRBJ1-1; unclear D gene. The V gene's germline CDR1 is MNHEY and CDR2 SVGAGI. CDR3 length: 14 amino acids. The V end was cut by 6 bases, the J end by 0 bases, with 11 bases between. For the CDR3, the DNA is TGTGCCAGCAGGCCCCTGGGCCTGAACACTGAAGCTTTCTTT. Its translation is CASRPLGLNTEAFF.